One sample yielded the 8 T cell receptor beta chains listed below, sequenced in a study of type 1 regulatory T cells. TCRdb itself ran the reads through MiXCR, one entry per CDR3 protein. In the table there are tens of thousands of distinct CDR3 sequences, roughly two thirds of which are singletons. Their antigens remain unidentified. The material sequenced was cultured non-Tr1 T cells, either the whole culture or a sorted T cell fraction (not recorded which). The receptors shown here come from a human donor in good health.

With respect to this clonotype: Sequence at one end of the junction differs from germline and may be a read error. The V gene is TRBV20-1, the J gene TRBJ1-6; D unresolved. Germline values: CDR1 DFQATT, CDR2 SNEGSKA (reference sequence). The CDR3 consists of 13 residues. CDR3 sequence: CSARNSQNSPLHF. The CDR3 DNA is TGCAGTGCTAGAAACAGCCAGAATTCTCCCCTCCACTTT.

This chain joins TRBV3-1 and TRBJ2-2; the match to TRBD2 covers 7 bases. The CDR3 runs to 16 residues. From germline, CDR1 is LGHDT and CDR2 YNNKEL (reference sequence). After removal of 2 bases from V and 5 bases from J, the junction contained 8 bases not matched to a gene. CDR3 bases: TGTGCCAGCAGCCAACGGGCGGGAGTGGGTACCGGGGAGCTGTTTTTT. Residues: CASSQRAGVGTGELFF.

The rearrangement uses TRBV20-1 and TRBJ2-7; TRBD1 aligns across 8 bases. Germline loops: CDR1 DFQATT, CDR2 SNEGSKA (reference sequence). The CDR3 totals 15 residues. With 1 base clipped from V and 3 bases from J, the junction kept 8 bases outside the gene matches. In nucleotides, the CDR3 is TGCAGTGCTAGAGTTTCTGACAGGGGTAACTACGAGCAGTACTTC. It specifies CSARVSDRGNYEQYF.

The chain has TRBV15 and TRBJ2-7, with D perhaps matching TRBD1 (6 bases). The length of the CDR3 is 13 residues. The V and J ends lost 5 bases and 4 bases respectively, with 12 bases between them. Germline V CDR1 and CDR2: LNHNV, YYDKDF (reference sequence). In DNA form, the CDR3 reads TGTGCCACCAGCGTGGACAGCTCATACGAGCAGTACTTC. Encoded protein: CATSVDSSYEQYF.

This sequence joins TRBV20-1 and TRBJ2-7; D is unclear. Between the trimmed V and J ends, which lost 3 bases and 4 bases, there was a span of 10 bases. The CDR3 totals 12 residues. Germline CDR1 DFQATT, CDR2 SNEGSKA (reference sequence). The CDR3 reads CSASDMGYEQYF. The CDR3 nucleotides read TGCAGTGCTAGTGACATGGGTTACGAGCAGTACTTC.

This clonotype was detected only a few times. This chain joins TRBV15 and TRBJ2-1; 12 bases fit TRBD2. The CDR3 is 16 amino acids. Germline lookup yields CDR1 LNHNV and CDR2 YYDKDF (reference sequence). Losses at the gene ends were 6 bases for V and 5 bases for J; bases not matched to a gene: 8. CDR3 DNA sequence: TGTGCCACCAGGGCCAGGACTAGCGGGATGAACAATGAGCAGTTCTTC. Residues: CATRARTSGMNNEQFF.

This clonotype was detected only a few times. The V gene is TRBV10-3, the J gene TRBJ2-7; a weak D match, TRBD1 (6 bases). CDR3 length equals 13 residues. The V end was cut by 6 bases, the J end by 3 bases, with 12 bases between. Germline V lookup: CDR1 ENHRY, CDR2 SYGVKD. The CDR3 here is CAIRDTQGYEQYF. The CDR3 DNA is TGTGCCATCAGGGACACACAGGGCTACGAGCAGTACTTC.

V is TRBV29-1 and J is TRBJ2-5; D may be TRBD2 (5 bases). CDR3 size: 14 residues. Germline CDR1 reads SQVTM; CDR2 reads ANQGSEA. Trimming shortened V by 5 bases and J by 2 bases, and 15 bases separated the two germline ends. The CDR3 region has the DNA TGCAGCGTTCGTGGGCTGGGAGAACAAGAGACCCAGTACTTC. Translation gives CSVRGLGEQETQYF.